This entry lists 21 T cell receptor beta chains sequenced from one sample in a study of T cell responses to AZD1222 COVID-19 vaccine. TCRdb's table, derived via immunoSEQ multiplex PCR, lists solely in-frame clones and lacks some. The profile shows fewer than 120,000 clones, about 87% of them singletons. The source material was peripheral blood, sampled on day 0 of AZD1222 vaccination. The receptors shown here come from an adult in good health.

The V call is TRBV6-5, the J call TRBJ1-2; 8 nucleotides agree with TRBD1. The CDR3 runs 13 residues. Losses at the gene ends were 6 bases for V and 8 bases for J; bases not matched to a gene: 8. Germline V gene sequence: CDR1 MNHEY, CDR2 SVGAGI. DNA for the CDR3: TGTGCCAGCAGCCCGGGACAGGCTGACGGCTACACCTTC. Amino acids: CASSPGQADGYTF.

The chain is built from TRBV9 and TRBJ2-7; tentative D call: TRBD1 (6 bases). This CDR3 contains 14 residues. V lost 4 bases and J lost 5, with 16 bases in between. Germline CDR1 reads SGDLS; CDR2 reads YYNGEE. CDR3 DNA sequence: TGTGCCAGCAGCTTTAATCAGGGGTTGGACGAGCAGTACTTC. Translating gives CASSFNQGLDEQYF.

The V call is TRBV11-2, the J call TRBJ1-2, with D uncertain. The CDR3 spans 14 residues. Trimming stripped 5 bases from V and 4 bases from J, with 14 bases between. Germline-derived CDR1 and CDR2 are SGHAT and FQNNGV. CDR3 sequence reads: CASSQAARGYGYTF. DNA for the CDR3: TGTGCCAGCAGCCAGGCCGCCCGAGGCTATGGCTACACCTTC.

The chain links TRBV3-1 (or the pseudogene TRBV3-2) to TRBJ1-5, with TRBD1 identical over 9 bases. The CDR3 runs 16 residues. V dropped 4 bases and J dropped 7; count of bases not matched to a gene: 11. CDR1 and CDR2 from the germline V gene are LGHDT and YNNKEL (reference sequence). CDR3 nucleotides: TGTGCCAGCAGCCTCGCCGGGACAGGGACAGGGCAGCCCCAGCATTTT. It is translated as CASSLAGTGTGQPQHF.

This chain joins TRBV5-1 and TRBJ2-7; 9 bases line up with TRBD1. J was trimmed by 0 bases and V by 0 bases; bases with no gene match: 1. The CDR3 contains 15 residues. Germline CDR1 is SGHRS and CDR2 is YFSETQ. The CDR3 DNA sequence: TGCGCCAGCAGCTTGGCGGGACAGGGCTCCTACGAGCAGTACTTC. Its protein product is CASSLAGQGSYEQYF.

The chain's CDR3 is CASGLVRQVVEAFF. CDR3 bases: TGTGCTAGTGGTTTGGTAAGACAGGTTGTTGAAGCTTTCTTT. The V and J genes are TRBV12-5 and TRBJ1-1; weak D call: TRBD1 (6 bases). CDR1 is LGHNT and CDR2 is FRNRAP in the germline V gene. Between the trimmed V and J ends, which lost 0 bases and 7 bases, there was a span of 12 bases. The CDR3 runs to 14 residues. Full variable domain (missing parts from reference TRBV12-5 and TRBJ1-1): DARVTQTPRHKVTEMGQEVTMRCQPILGHNTVFWYRQTMMQGLELLAYFRNRAPLDDSGMPKDRFSAEMPDATLATLKIQPSEPRDSAVYFCASGLVRQVVEAFFGQGTRLTVV.

The chain uses TRBV7-9 and TRBJ2-3; no reliable D call. This CDR3 is built from 14 residues. Germline CDR1 reads SEHNR; CDR2 reads FQNEAQ (reference sequence). Trimming took 2 bases from V and 0 from J, leaving 6 bases between them. CDR3 coding DNA: TGTGCCAGCAGCTTACTCAGTAGCACAGATACGCAGTATTTT. Translated: CASSLLSSTDTQYF.

The rearrangement joins TRBV7-2 to TRBJ1-2; no firm D call. There are 15 residues in the CDR3. Germline V lookup: CDR1 SGHTA, CDR2 FQGNSA. V shed 1 base and J shed 2 bases, with 11 bases lying between them. The CDR3 loop is CASSLGAQTNYGYTF. In DNA, the CDR3 is TGTGCCAGCAGCTTAGGAGCCCAAACCAACTATGGCTACACCTTC.

The V call is TRBV7-6, the J call TRBJ2-6, with D perhaps TRBD2 (7 bases). CDR1 and CDR2 (germline): SGHVS, FNYEAQ. With 1 base removed from V and 0 bases from J, the gap between germline ends came to 19 bases. This CDR3 has 20 amino acids. CDR3 nucleotide sequence: TGTGCCAGCAGCTTAGAGTTTAACAGGGAGGGGAGCTCTGGGGCCAACGTCCTGACTTTC. Its translation is CASSLEFNREGSSGANVLTF. The variable domain in full, completed from reference TRBV7-6 and TRBJ2-6, reads GAGVSQSPRYKVTKRGQDVALRCDPISGHVSLYWYRQALGQGPEFLTYFNYEAQQDKSGLPNDRFSAERPEGSISTLTIQRTEQRDSAMYRCASSLEFNREGSSGANVLTFGAGSRLTVL.

The chain employs TRBV7-8 and TRBJ1-1, with D possibly being TRBD1 (6 bases). Germline V gene lookup returns CDR1 SGHVS and CDR2 FQNEAQ. Trimming stripped 3 bases from V and 0 bases from J, with 8 bases between. The CDR3 covers 14 residues. In DNA, the CDR3 is TGTGCCAGCAGCTTGGGGGGCATGAACACTGAAGCTTTCTTT. Amino acids: CASSLGGMNTEAFF.

A single count supports this clone. The chain couples TRBV2 to TRBJ1-1; possible D gene TRBD1, 5 bases. The CDR3 spans 17 residues. Germline V gives CDR1 SNHLY, CDR2 FYNNEI. V gave up 0 bases and J gave up 4 bases, with 18 bases separating them. CDR3 nucleotide sequence: TGTGCCAGCAGTGAAGCGTGGGTGGGCAGGGCAGGCACTGAAGCTTTCTTT. This encodes CASSEAWVGRAGTEAFF.

This clone appeared a single time. The gene calls are TRBV2 and TRBJ1-1; the D is unclear. Trimming shortened V by 1 base and J by 1 base, and 13 bases separated the two germline ends. Germline CDR1 is SNHLY and CDR2 is FYNNEI. The CDR3 is 16 amino acids. CDR3 in amino acids: CASSEDWDGQNTEAFF. For the CDR3, the DNA is TGTGCCAGCAGTGAAGACTGGGATGGGCAGAACACTGAAGCTTTCTTT. Complete variable domain (other parts from reference TRBV2 and TRBJ1-1): EPEVTQTPSHQVTQMGQEVILRCVPISNHLYFYWYRQILGQKVEFLVSFYNNEISEKSEIFDDQFSVERPDGSNFTLKIRSTKLEDSAMYFCASSEDWDGQNTEAFFGQGTRLTVV.

The chain employs TRBV4-1 and TRBJ1-4, with D possibly matching TRBD1 (5 bases). The CDR3 spans 16 residues. Germline V gives CDR1 MGHRA, CDR2 YSYEKL. V was pared by 1 base and J by 8 bases, with 17 bases between. This CDR3 reads CASSQGGLADREKLFF. The CDR3 DNA reads as TGCGCCAGCAGCCAAGGGGGCCTGGCGGATAGGGAAAAACTGTTTTTT.

The V gene is TRBV27, the J gene TRBJ2-7; D uncertain. This CDR3 region has 14 residues. Between the trimmed V and J ends, which lost 5 bases and 2 bases, there was a span of 13 bases. CDR1 is MNHEY, CDR2 SMNVEV, per germline (reference sequence). The CDR3 DNA follows: TGTGCCAGCAGTCCCCAGGACGTAGCCTACGAGCAGTACTTC. It codes for CASSPQDVAYEQYF.

V gene TRBV9 combines with J gene TRBJ1-4; 9 bases are shared with TRBD1. This CDR3 has 17 residues. Per the germline V gene, CDR1 is SGDLS and CDR2 is YYNGEE. Trimming removed 4 bases from V and 0 bases from J; junction bases left unmatched: 7. CDR3 DNA sequence: TGTGCCAGCAGCTCGGGACAGGGTAGAGCAACTAATGAAAAACTGTTTTTT. Translating it yields CASSSGQGRATNEKLFF.

The chain couples TRBV20-1 to TRBJ2-5; no firm D call. This CDR3 is 11 amino acids long. Germline V gene sequence: CDR1 DFQATT, CDR2 SNEGSKA (reference sequence). Trimming removed 1 base from V and 4 bases from J, with 4 bases in between. In nucleotides, the CDR3 is TGCAGTGCTAGAGCTGGAGAGACCCAGTACTTC. Translation: CSARAGETQYF.

This chain's CDR3 is CASSLEGGFTEAFF. CDR3 nucleotide sequence: TGCGCCAGCAGCTTGGAGGGAGGGTTCACTGAAGCTTTCTTT. V usage is TRBV5-1 and J usage is TRBJ1-1; D unclear. The V gene's germline CDR1 is SGHRS and CDR2 YFSETQ. Trimming stripped 0 bases from V and 4 bases from J, with 10 bases between. The CDR3 covers 14 residues.

V and J are TRBV27 and TRBJ1-5; D uncertain. Germline V lookup: CDR1 MNHEY, CDR2 SMNVEV (reference sequence). The CDR3 is made up of 14 amino acids. V lost 5 bases to trimming and J lost 5 bases, with 13 bases between them. In nucleotides, the CDR3 is TGTGCCAGCAGTCGGGATGGGAGAGATCAGCCCCAGCATTTT. Translated, it gives CASSRDGRDQPQHF.

The chain combines TRBV5-6 with TRBJ1-1, with D possibly being TRBD1 (6 bases). Per germline, CDR1 SGHDT and CDR2 YYEEEE. V dropped 2 bases and J dropped 0 bases, with 11 bases sitting between them. The CDR3 totals 15 residues. DNA of the CDR3: TGTGCCAGCAGCTTTGGTCAGGGGATGAACACTGAAGCTTTCTTT. It encodes CASSFGQGMNTEAFF.

The gene calls are TRBV6-5 and TRBJ1-2; 11 bases align to TRBD1. The ends lost 9 bases at V and 5 bases at J; junction bases unmatched: 11. This CDR3 region has 15 residues. CDR1 MNHEY and CDR2 SVGAGI come from the germline V gene. The CDR3 bases are TGTGCCAGTGAAGGACAGGGGGCGCTGAGGTATGGCTACACCTTC. This sequence encodes CASEGQGALRYGYTF.

This rearrangement joins TRBV28 to TRBJ2-7, with D perhaps matching TRBD1 (5 bases). The length of the CDR3 is 14 residues. Germline V gives CDR1 MDHEN, CDR2 SYDVKM. The V end was cut by 2 bases, the J end by 6 bases, with 14 bases between. The CDR3 reads CASSLQGTLGEQYF. For the CDR3, the DNA is TGTGCCAGCAGTTTACAGGGTACCTTAGGCGAGCAGTACTTC. Drawing the rest from reference TRBV28 and TRBJ2-7, the complete variable domain is DVKVTQSSRYLVKRTGEKVFLECVQDMDHENMFWYRQDPGLGLRLIYFSYDVKMKEKGDIPEGYSVSREKKERFSLILESASTNQTSMYLCASSLQGTLGEQYFGPGTRLTVT.